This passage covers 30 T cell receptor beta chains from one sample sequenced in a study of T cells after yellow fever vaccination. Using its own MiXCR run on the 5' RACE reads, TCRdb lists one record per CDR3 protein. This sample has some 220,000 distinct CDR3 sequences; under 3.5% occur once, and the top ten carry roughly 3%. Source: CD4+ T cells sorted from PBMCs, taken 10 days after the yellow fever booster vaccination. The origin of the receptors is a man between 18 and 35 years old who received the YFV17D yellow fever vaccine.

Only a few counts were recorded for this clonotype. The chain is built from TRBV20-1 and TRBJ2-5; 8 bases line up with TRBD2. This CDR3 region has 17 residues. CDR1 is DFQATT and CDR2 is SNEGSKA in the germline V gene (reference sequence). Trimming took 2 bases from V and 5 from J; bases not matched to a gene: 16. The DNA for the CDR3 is TGCAGTGCTAGAACCCGAGCAGGGCGGGGGGTTAGGGAGACCCAGTACTTC. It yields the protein CSARTRAGRGVRETQYF.

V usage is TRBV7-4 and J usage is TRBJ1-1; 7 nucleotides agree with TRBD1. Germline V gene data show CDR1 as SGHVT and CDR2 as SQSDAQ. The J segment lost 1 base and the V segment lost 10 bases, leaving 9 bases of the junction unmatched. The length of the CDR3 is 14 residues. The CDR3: CAIRARDRNTEAFF. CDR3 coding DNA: TGTGCCATCAGAGCCCGGGACAGGAACACTGAAGCTTTCTTT.

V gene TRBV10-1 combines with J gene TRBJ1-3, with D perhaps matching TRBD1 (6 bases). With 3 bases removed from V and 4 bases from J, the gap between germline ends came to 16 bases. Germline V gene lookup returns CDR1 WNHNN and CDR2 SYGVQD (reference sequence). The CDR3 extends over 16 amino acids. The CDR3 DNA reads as TGCGCCAGCAGTGATGGATCGGGGGGCTCAGGAAACACCATATATTTT. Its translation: CASSDGSGGSGNTIYF.

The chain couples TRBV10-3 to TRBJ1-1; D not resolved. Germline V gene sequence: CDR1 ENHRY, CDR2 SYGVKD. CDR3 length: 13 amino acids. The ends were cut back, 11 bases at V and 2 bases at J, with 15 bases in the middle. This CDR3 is CASSQNLNTEAFF. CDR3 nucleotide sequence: TGTGCCTCGAGCCAGAACCTTAACACTGAAGCTTTCTTT.

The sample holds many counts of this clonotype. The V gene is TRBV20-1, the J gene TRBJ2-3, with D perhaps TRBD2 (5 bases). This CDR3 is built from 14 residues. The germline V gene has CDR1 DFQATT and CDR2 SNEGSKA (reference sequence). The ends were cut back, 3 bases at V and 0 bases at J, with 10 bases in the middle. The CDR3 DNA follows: TGCAGTGCTAGGCAACGGACTAGCACAGATACGCAGTATTTT. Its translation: CSARQRTSTDTQYF.

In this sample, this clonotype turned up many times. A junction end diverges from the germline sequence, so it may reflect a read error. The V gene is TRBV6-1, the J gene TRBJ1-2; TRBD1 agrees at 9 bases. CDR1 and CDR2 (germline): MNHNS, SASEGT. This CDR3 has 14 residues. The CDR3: CASTEGQGNYGYTF. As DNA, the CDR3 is TGTGCCAGCACTGAAGGACAGGGGAACTATGGCTACACCTTC.

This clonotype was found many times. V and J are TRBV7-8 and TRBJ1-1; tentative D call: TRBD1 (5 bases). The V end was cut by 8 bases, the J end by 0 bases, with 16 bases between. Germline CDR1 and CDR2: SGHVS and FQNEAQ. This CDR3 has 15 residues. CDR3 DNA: TGTGCCAGCCTTCCTGAGACAGCCTTGAACACTGAAGCTTTCTTT. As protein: CASLPETALNTEAFF.

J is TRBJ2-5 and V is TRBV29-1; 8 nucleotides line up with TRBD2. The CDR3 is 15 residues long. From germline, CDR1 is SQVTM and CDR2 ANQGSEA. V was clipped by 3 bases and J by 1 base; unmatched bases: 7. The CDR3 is CSVDIVGGAQETQYF. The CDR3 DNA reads TGCAGCGTTGATATTGTCGGGGGGGCCCAAGAGACCCAGTACTTC.

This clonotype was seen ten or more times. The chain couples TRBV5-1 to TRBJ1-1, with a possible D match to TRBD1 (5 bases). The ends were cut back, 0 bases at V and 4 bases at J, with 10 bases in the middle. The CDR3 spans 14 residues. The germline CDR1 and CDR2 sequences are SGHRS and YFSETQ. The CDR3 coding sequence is TGCGCCAGCAGCTTGGGGGGCGGCGGCACTGAAGCTTTCTTT. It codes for CASSLGGGGTEAFF.

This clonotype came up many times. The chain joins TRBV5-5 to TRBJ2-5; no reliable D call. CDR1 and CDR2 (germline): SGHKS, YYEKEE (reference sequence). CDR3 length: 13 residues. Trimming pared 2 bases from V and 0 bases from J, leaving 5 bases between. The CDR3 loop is CASSFEDQETQYF. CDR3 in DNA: TGTGCCAGCAGCTTCGAAGACCAAGAGACCCAGTACTTC. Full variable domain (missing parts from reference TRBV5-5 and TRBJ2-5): DAGVTQSPTHLIKTRGQQVTLRCSPISGHKSVSWYQQVLGQGPQFIFQYYEKEERGRGNFPDRFSARQFPNYSSELNVNALLLGDSALYLCASSFEDQETQYFGPGTRLLVL.

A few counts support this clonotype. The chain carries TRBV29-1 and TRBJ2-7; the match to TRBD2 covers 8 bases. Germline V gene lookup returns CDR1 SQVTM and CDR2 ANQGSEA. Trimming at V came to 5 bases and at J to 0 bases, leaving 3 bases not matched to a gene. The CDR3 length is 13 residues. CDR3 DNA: TGCAGCGTTTTTAGCGGGGTCTCCTACGAGCAGTACTTC. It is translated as CSVFSGVSYEQYF.

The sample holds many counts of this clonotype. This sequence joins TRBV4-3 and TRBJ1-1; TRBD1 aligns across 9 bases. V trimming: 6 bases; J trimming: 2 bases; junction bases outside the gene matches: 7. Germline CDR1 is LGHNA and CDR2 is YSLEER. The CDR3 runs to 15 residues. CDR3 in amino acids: CASRRQGEFNTEAFF. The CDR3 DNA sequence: TGCGCCAGCAGGAGACAGGGGGAATTCAACACTGAAGCTTTCTTT.

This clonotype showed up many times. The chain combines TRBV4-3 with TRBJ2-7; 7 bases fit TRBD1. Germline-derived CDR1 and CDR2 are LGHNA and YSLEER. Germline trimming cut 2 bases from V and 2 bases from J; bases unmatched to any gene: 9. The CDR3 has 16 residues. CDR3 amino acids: CASSQSTGTVPYEQYF. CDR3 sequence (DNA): TGCGCCAGCAGCCAATCTACCGGGACAGTACCCTACGAGCAGTACTTC.

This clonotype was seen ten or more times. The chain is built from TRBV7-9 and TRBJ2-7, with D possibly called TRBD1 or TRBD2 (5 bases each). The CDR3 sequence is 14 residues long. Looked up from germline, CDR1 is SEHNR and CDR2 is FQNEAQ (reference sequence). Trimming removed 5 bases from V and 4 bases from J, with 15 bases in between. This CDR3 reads CASSLAGTSYEQYV. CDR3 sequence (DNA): TGTGCCAGCAGCCTCGCAGGGACCTCGTACGAGCAGTACGTC.

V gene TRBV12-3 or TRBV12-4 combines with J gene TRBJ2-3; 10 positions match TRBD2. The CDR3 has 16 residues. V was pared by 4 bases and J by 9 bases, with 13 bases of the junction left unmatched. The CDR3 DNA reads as TGTGCCAGCAGTTCCTTAGCGGGGGGAACTACTGGAACGCAGTATTTT. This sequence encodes CASSSLAGGTTGTQYF.

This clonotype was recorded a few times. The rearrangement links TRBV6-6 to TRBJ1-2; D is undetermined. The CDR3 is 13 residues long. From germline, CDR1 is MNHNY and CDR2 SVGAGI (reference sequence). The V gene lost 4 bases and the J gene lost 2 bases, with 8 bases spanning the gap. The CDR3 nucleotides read TGTGCCAGCAGTTGGACGGAAAACTATGGCTACACCTTC. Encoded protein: CASSWTENYGYTF.

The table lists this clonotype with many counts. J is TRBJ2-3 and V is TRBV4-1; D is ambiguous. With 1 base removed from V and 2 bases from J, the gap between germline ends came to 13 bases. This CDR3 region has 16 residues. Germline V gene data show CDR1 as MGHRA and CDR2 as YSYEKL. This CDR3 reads CASSQVYAAFTDTQYF. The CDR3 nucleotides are TGCGCCAGCAGCCAAGTGTATGCAGCTTTCACAGATACGCAGTATTTT.

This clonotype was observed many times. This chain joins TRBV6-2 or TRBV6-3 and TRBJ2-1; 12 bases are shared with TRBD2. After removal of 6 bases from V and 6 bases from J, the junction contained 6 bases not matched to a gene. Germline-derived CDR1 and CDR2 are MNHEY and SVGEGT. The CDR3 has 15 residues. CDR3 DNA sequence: TGTGCCAGCAGCCCAAGGACTAGCGGGGCCAATGAGCAGTTCTTC. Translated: CASSPRTSGANEQFF.

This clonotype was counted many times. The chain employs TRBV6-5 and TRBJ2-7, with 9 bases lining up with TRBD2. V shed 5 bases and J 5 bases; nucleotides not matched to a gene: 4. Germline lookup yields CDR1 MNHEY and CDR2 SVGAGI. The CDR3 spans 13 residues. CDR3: CASSERGVHEQYF. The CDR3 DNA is TGTGCCAGCAGTGAGCGGGGGGTCCACGAGCAGTACTTC.

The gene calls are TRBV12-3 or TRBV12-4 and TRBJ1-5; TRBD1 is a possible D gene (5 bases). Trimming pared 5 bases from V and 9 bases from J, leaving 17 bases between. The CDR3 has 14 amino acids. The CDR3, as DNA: TGTGCCAGCAGTCCGACGGGTAGAGGGGTGCCCCAGCATTTT. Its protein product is CASSPTGRGVPQHF.

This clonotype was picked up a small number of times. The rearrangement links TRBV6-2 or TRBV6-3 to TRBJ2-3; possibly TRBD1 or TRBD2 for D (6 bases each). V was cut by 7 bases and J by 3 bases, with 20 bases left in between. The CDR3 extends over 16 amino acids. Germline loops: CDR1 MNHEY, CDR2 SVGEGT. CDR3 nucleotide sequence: TGTGCCAGCAAAGCAGCTCTAACAGGGAGGACAGATACGCAGTATTTT. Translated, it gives CASKAALTGRTDTQYF.

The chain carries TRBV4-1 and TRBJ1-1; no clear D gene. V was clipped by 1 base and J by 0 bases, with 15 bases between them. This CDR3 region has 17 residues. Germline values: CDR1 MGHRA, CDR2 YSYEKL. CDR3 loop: CASSQGSFYRLNTEAFF. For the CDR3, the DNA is TGCGCCAGCAGCCAAGGATCCTTCTATCGTTTGAACACTGAAGCTTTCTTT.

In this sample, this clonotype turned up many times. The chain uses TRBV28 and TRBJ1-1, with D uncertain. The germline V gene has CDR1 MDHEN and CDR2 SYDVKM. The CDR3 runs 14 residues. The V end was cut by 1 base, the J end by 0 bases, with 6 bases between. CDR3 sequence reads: CASSLLNMNTEAFF. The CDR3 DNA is TGTGCCAGCAGTTTATTGAACATGAACACTGAAGCTTTCTTT.

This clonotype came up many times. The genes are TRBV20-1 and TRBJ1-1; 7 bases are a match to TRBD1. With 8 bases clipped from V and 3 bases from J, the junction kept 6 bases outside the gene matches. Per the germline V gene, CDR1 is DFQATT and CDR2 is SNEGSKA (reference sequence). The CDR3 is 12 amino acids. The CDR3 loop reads CSIQGRDTEAFF. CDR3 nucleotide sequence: TGCAGTATACAGGGGCGCGACACTGAAGCTTTCTTT.

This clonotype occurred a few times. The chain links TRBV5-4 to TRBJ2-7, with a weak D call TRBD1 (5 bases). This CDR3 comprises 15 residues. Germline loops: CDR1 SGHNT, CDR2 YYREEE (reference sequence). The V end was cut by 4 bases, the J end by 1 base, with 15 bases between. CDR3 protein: CASSQDRRRSYEQYF. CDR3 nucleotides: TGTGCCAGCAGCCAAGACAGACGTAGGTCCTACGAGCAGTACTTC.

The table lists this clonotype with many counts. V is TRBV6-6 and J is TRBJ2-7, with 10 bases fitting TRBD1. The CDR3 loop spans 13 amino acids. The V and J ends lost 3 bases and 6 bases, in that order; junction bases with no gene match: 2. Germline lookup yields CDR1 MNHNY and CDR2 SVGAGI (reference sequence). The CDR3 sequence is CASSYGTGAEQYF. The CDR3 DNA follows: TGTGCCAGCAGTTATGGGACAGGGGCCGAGCAGTACTTC.

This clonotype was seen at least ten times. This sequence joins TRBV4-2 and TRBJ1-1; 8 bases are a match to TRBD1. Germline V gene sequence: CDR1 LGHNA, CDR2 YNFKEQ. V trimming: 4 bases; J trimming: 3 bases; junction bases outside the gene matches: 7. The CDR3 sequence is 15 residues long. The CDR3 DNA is TGTGCCAGCAGCCCCATCGGACAGGGTTACACTGAAGCTTTCTTT. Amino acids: CASSPIGQGYTEAFF.

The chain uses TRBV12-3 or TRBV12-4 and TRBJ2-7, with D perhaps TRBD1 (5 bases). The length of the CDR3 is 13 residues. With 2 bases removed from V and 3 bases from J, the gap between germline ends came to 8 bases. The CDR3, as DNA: TGTGCCAGCAGTTTATGGGGCCTCTACGAGCAGTACTTC. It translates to CASSLWGLYEQYF.

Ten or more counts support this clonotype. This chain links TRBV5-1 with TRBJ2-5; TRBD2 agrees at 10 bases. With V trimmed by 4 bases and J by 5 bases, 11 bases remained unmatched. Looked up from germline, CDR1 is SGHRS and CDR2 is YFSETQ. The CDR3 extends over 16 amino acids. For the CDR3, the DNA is TGCGCCAGCAGCCAGAAGACTAGCGGGTCAGTCGAGACCCAGTACTTC. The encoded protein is CASSQKTSGSVETQYF.

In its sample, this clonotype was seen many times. CDR3 sequence: CASAPSGVVETQYF. Here the CDR3 DNA reads TGTGCCAGCGCTCCCAGCGGGGTTGTGGAGACCCAGTACTTC. The V gene is TRBV7-2, the J gene TRBJ2-5, with 7 bases fitting TRBD2. CDR3 length: 14 amino acids. Trimming removed 8 bases from V and 5 bases from J; junction bases left unmatched: 11. In germline, CDR1 is SGHTA, CDR2 FQGNSA.